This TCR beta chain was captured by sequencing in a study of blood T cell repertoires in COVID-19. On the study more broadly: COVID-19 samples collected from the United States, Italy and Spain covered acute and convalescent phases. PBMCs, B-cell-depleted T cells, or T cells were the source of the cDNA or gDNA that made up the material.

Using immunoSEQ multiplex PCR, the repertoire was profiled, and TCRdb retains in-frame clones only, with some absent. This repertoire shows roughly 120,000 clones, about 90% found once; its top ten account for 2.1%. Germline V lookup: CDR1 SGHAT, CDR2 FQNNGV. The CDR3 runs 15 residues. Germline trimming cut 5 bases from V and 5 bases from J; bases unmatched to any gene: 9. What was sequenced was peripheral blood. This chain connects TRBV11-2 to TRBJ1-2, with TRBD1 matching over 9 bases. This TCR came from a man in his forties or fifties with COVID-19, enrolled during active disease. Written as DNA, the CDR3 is TGTGCCAGCAGCCCCAATACCGGACAGGGGTATGGCTACACCTTC. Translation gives CASSPNTGQGYGYTF.